This is a list of T cell receptor beta chains from one sample in a study of post-analysis software for immune sequencing data. TCRdb reprocessed the PCR reads via MiXCR and lists one record per CDR3 protein. This table holds a few hundred thousand distinct CDR3 sequences, less than 40% found once. Specimen: blood. All receptors come from a girl under 18 with multiple sclerosis. CDR3s include the opening cysteine and the closing phenylalanine or tryptophan. The D gene is left open where the match is weak. Size is omitted from some rows. Given values are once, few, many or a class for expanded clones.

clone_size,v_call,d_call,j_call,cdr3_aa,cdr3_nt
.,TRBV19,.,TRBJ1-4,CASTRTVSLQYANEKLFF,TGTGCCAGTACCCGGACAGTTTCCCTTCAATACGCTAATGAAAAACTGTTTTTT
few,TRBV2,.,TRBJ2-5,CASSELRGSQETQYF,TGTGCCAGCAGTGAATTGAGAGGCAGCCAGGAGACCCAGTACTTC
.,TRBV20-1,.,TRBJ2-5,CSANTLATETQYF,TGCAGTGCTAACACCCTTGCAACGGAGACCCAGTACTTC
many,TRBV7-2,TRBD2,TRBJ2-4,CASSPEGLADLREQYF,TGTGCCAGCAGCCCGGAGGGACTAGCTGACTTGAGGGAGCAGTACTTC
few,TRBV29-1,.,TRBJ2-7,CSVERTTVPYEQYF,TGCAGCGTTGAGCGGACGACAGTACCCTACGAGCAGTACTTC
few,TRBV28,.,TRBJ1-5,CASSLPPTRGNSNQPQHF,TGTGCCAGCAGTTTACCCCCGACAAGGGGGAATAGCAATCAGCCCCAGCATTTT
.,TRBV7-2,.,TRBJ2-3,CASSLSAGTITDTQYF,TGTGCCAGCAGCTTATCCGCGGGGACCATCACAGATACGCAGTATTTT
many,TRBV4-1,.,TRBJ2-3,CASSQDRGGGAFLDSTDTQYF,TGCGCCAGCAGCCAAGATAGGGGAGGGGGAGCCTTCTTGGATAGCACAGATACGCAGTATTTT
few,TRBV5-1,.,TRBJ2-1,CASSLVPGTSPIEQFF,TGCGCCAGCAGCTTGGTCCCGGGAACCTCTCCCATTGAGCAGTTCTTC
.,TRBV3-1,TRBD2,TRBJ2-5,CASSPTSGGARETQYF,TGTGCCAGCAGCCCAACTAGCGGGGGGGCTCGTGAGACCCAGTACTTC
.,TRBV20-1,.,TRBJ1-6,CSARFQSFSYNSPLHF,TGCAGTGCTAGATTTCAATCCTTCTCCTATAATTCACCCCTCCACTTT
once,TRBV6-5,.,TRBJ1-5,CASSYSRLYQPQHF,TGTGCCAGCAGTTACTCGAGACTTTATCAGCCCCAGCATTTT
many,TRBV6-5,.,TRBJ2-3,CASRSDSTDTQYF,TGTGCCAGCAGATCGGACAGCACAGATACGCAGTATTTT
many,TRBV4-1,TRBD2,TRBJ2-5,CASSLTSGETQYF,TGCGCCAGCAGCCTGACTAGCGGAGAGACCCAGTACTTC
few,TRBV4-1,.,TRBJ2-5,CASSQEPRGGGSQETQYF,TGCGCCAGCAGCCAAGAGCCCAGGGGGGGGGGAAGCCAAGAGACCCAGTACTTC
.,TRBV5-6,.,TRBJ2-5,CTSSFWGRRETQYF,TGTACCAGTAGCTTTTGGGGGAGACGAGAGACCCAGTACTTC
.,TRBV20-1,.,TRBJ1-2,CSARSDGNYGYTF,TGCAGTGCTAGATCCGACGGTAACTATGGCTACACCTTC
.,TRBV4-1,.,TRBJ1-5,CASSQGVQSNQPQHF,TGCGCCAGCAGCCAGGGGGTTCAAAGCAATCAGCCCCAGCATTTT
few,TRBV5-6,TRBD2,TRBJ2-5,CASSSPTSGGAGPETQYF,TGTGCCAGCAGCTCGCCGACTAGCGGGGGGGCAGGACCAGAGACCCAGTACTTC
.,TRBV5-1,.,TRBJ2-1,CASSINLYMDGQFF,TGCGCCAGCAGCATCAACCTCTACATGGATGGGCAGTTCTTC
.,TRBV7-6,TRBD2,TRBJ2-5,CASSLASSGETQYF,TGTGCCAGCAGCTTAGCGTCTAGCGGAGAGACCCAGTACTTC
.,TRBV6-5,TRBD2,TRBJ2-6,CASSWTGGYGANVLTF,TGTGCCAGCAGTTGGACGGGGGGGTATGGGGCCAACGTCCTGACTTTC
.,TRBV9,TRBD2,TRBJ2-3,CASSVASGGDTQYF,TGTGCCAGCAGCGTAGCTAGCGGGGGAGATACGCAGTATTTT
.,TRBV9,.,TRBJ1-3,CASSVAGPLIGNTIYF,TGTGCCAGCAGCGTAGCTGGCCCCCTCATTGGAAACACCATATATTTT
few,TRBV29-1,TRBD1,TRBJ1-4,CSALTGNNEKLFF,TGCAGCGCTTTGACAGGGAATAATGAAAAACTGTTTTTT
.,TRBV5-1,TRBD1,TRBJ1-2,CASSLVSGGDYGYTF,TGCGCCAGCAGCTTGGTGTCAGGGGGCGACTATGGCTACACCTTC
.,TRBV7-8,.,TRBJ2-3,CASTRTYTDTQYF,TGTGCCAGTACGCGTACCTACACAGATACGCAGTATTTT
few,TRBV10-3,TRBD1,TRBJ2-3,CAISDPGTAGTDTQYF,TGTGCCATCAGTGACCCCGGGACAGCAGGCACAGATACGCAGTATTTT
.,TRBV19,.,TRBJ2-3,CASSIRHLGDTQYF,TGTGCCAGTAGTATACGTCACTTGGGGGATACGCAGTATTTT
few,TRBV20-1,.,TRBJ1-5,CSASAASGQETQYF,TGCAGTGCTAGCGCCGCTAGCGGTCAAGAGACCCAGTACTTT
few,TRBV2,.,TRBJ2-1,CASSAEGGGGSYNEQFF,TGTGCCAGCAGTGCAGAAGGGGGCGGGGGCTCCTACAATGAGCAGTTCTTC
once,TRBV5-6,.,TRBJ1-2,CASSLERGHGYTF,TGTGCCAGCAGCTTGGAACGAGGACATGGCTACACCTTC
.,TRBV18,.,TRBJ1-1,CASSPPLRMNTEAFF,TGTGCCAGCTCACCACCGTTACGGATGAACACTGAAGCTTTCTTT
once,TRBV15,.,TRBJ2-1,CATSGGPPRSNEQFF,TGTGCCACCAGCGGGGGACCGCCGCGGAGCAATGAGCAGTTCTTC
few,TRBV5-1,.,TRBJ1-2,CASSLPRDTFNYGYTF,TGCGCCAGCAGCTTGCCCAGGGATACCTTTAACTATGGCTACACCTTC
.,TRBV10-1,.,TRBJ2-7,CASSAGIGPYEQYF,TGCGCCAGCAGTGCAGGGATCGGACCCTACGAGCAGTACTTC
.,TRBV9,TRBD1,TRBJ2-2,CASSVQGATGELFF,TGTGCCAGCAGCGTGCAGGGGGCAACCGGGGAGCTGTTTTTT
.,TRBV29-1,.,TRBJ1-2,CSVETGPSYGHTF,TGCAGCGTTGAGACGGGGCCCAGCTATGGCCACACCTTC
.,TRBV20-1,TRBD2,TRBJ2-1,CSARPAGVTYNEQFF,TGCAGTGCTAGGCCAGCGGGGGTTACATACAATGAGCAGTTCTTC
many,TRBV10-3,.,TRBJ1-2,CAISDVGFGYGYTF,TGTGCCATCAGTGACGTGGGTTTCGGCTATGGCTACACCTTC
.,TRBV19,.,TRBJ2-1,CASSSQGLRFNEQFF,TGTGCCAGTAGTTCCCAAGGGCTGCGGTTCAATGAGCAGTTCTTC
few,TRBV7-9,TRBD1,TRBJ1-2,CASSSTQTGQLNYGYTF,TGTGCCAGCAGCTCTACGCAAACGGGACAGCTTAACTATGGCTACACCTTC
.,TRBV4-1,TRBD1,TRBJ1-5,CASSLGPDRVGNQPQHF,TGCGCCAGCAGCCTCGGCCCGGACAGGGTAGGCAATCAGCCCCAGCATTTT
.,TRBV29-1,TRBD1,TRBJ2-5,CSVVKQGWQETQYF,TGCAGCGTTGTTAAACAGGGGTGGCAAGAGACCCAGTACTTC
.,TRBV20-1,.,TRBJ2-6,CSARSAGANVLTF,TGCAGTGCTAGGTCAGCTGGGGCCAACGTCCTGACTTTC
.,TRBV6-6,TRBD1,TRBJ2-7,CASSTRGPIGQYF,TGTGCCAGCAGTACCAGGGGGCCTATAGGGCAGTACTTC
.,TRBV20-1,.,TRBJ2-5,CSARAQGYETQYF,TGCAGTGCTAGAGCGCAGGGGTACGAGACCCAGTACTTC
.,TRBV5-4,.,TRBJ2-2,CASSLFPTGPAGELFF,TGTGCCAGCAGCTTGTTTCCCACAGGGCCGGCCGGGGAGCTGTTTTTT
few,TRBV2,TRBD1,TRBJ1-1,CASSGRDTGGAWGTEAFF,TGTGCCAGCAGTGGGAGAGATACAGGGGGCGCGTGGGGCACTGAAGCTTTCTTT
.,TRBV3-1,TRBD2,TRBJ2-7,CASSQDFGGGAINEQYF,TGTGCCAGCAGCCAAGATTTCGGCGGGGGGGCCATCAATGAGCAGTACTTC
.,TRBV7-2,TRBD1,TRBJ2-3,CASSFQVTGAKNTQYF,TGTGCCAGCAGCTTCCAGGTGACAGGGGCGAAGAATACGCAGTATTTT